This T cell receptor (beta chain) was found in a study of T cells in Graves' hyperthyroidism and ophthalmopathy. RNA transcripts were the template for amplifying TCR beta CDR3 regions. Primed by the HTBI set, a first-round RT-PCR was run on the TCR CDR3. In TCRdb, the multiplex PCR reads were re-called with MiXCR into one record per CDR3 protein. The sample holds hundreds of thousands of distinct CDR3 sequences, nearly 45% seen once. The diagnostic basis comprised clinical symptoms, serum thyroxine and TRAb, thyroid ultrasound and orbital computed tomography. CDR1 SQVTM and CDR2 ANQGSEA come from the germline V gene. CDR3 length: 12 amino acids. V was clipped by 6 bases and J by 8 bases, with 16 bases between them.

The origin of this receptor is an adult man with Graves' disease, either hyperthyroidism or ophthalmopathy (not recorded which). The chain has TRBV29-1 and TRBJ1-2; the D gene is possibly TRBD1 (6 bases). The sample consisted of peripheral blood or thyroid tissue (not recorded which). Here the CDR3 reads CSVTTGKSGYTF. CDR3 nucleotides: TGCAGCGTGACAACAGGGAAGAGCGGCTACACCTTC.